This TCR beta chain was documented in a study of CD8+ T cells in alopecia areata. On the study more broadly: Disease severity was quantified as SALT score of affected scalp area. General study points: Whereas mice showed it more clearly, TCR sharing across patients was murkier, possibly because of HLA. One nonresponder makes the tie between baseline CD8+ expansion and response uncertain.

In germline, CDR1 is SEHNR, CDR2 FQNEAQ (reference sequence). The CDR3 has 15 residues. V was cut by 2 bases and J by 4 bases, with 12 bases left in between. In the case of this clone: Its antigen is still unknown.

RNA was isolated and reverse transcribed to cDNA, the sequencing template. Profiling relied on immunoSEQ multiplex PCR, and the TCRdb table lists in-frame clones only, not all of them. The sample has under 150,000 clones; 56% are singletons. Sample treatment: oral pan-JAK inhibitor, 5-10 mg twice daily. Alopecia areata patients had lesional scalp punch biopsies and peripheral blood taken from them. V gene TRBV7-9 combines with J gene TRBJ2-1; unclear D gene. Sequencing was performed on CD4+ T cells sorted from blood, taken at week 24, from a patient treated with tofacitinib. The TCR sequence derives from a human donor with alopecia areata. The CDR3 here is CASSLSPNLYNEQFF. The CDR3 DNA follows: TGTGCCAGCAGCTTAAGCCCCAATTTGTACAATGAGCAGTTCTTC. Full variable domain (missing parts from reference TRBV7-9 and TRBJ2-1): DTGVSQNPRHKITKRGQNVTFRCDPISEHNRLYWYRQTLGQGPEFLTYFQNEAQLEKSRLLSDRFSAERPKGSFSTLEIQRTEQGDSAMYLCASSLSPNLYNEQFFGPGTRLTVL.